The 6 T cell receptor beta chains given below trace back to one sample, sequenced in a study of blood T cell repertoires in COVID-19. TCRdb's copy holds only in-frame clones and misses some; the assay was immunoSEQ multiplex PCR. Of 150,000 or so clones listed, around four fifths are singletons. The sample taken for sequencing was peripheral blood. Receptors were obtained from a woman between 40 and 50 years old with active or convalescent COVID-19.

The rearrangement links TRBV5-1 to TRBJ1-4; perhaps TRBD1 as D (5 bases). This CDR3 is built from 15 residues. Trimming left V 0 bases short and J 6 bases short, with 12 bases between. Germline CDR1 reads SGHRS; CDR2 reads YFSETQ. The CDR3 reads CASSLGRLGDEKLFF. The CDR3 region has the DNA TGCGCCAGCAGCTTGGGTCGGTTAGGGGATGAAAAACTGTTTTTT.

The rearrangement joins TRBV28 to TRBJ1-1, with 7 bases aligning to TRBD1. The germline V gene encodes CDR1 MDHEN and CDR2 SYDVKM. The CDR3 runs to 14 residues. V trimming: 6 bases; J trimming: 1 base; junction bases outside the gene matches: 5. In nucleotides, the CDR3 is TGTGCCAGCAGGGTGGGACAGCCGAACACTGAAGCTTTCTTT. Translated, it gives CASRVGQPNTEAFF.

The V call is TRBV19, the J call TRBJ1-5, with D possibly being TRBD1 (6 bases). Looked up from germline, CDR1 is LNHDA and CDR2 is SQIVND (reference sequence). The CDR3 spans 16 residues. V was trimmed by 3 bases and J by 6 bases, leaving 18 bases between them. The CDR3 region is CASSILRGARGQPQHF. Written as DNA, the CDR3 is TGTGCCAGTAGTATCTTACGGGGGGCGCGGGGTCAGCCCCAGCATTTT.

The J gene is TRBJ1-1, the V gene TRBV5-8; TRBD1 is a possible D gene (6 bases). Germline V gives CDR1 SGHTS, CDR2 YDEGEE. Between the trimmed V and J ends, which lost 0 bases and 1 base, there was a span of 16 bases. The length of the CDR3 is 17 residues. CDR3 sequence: CASSLANRADGNTEAFF. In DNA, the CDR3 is TGTGCCAGCAGCTTGGCCAACAGGGCGGATGGGAACACTGAAGCTTTCTTT.

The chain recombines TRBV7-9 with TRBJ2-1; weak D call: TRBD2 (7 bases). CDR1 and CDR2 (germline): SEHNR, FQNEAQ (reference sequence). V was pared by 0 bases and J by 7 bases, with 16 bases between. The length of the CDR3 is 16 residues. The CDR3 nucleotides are TGTGCCAGCAGCTTAGCAGGGGCGGGGGCGAAAAATGAGCAGTTCTTC. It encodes CASSLAGAGAKNEQFF.

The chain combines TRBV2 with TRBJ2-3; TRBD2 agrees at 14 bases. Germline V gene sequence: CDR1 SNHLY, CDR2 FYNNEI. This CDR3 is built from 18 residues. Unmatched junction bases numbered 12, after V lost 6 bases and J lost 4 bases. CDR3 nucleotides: TGTGCCAGCAGCCCGGGACAGGGGACTAGCGGGAGATCAGATACGCAGTATTTT. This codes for CASSPGQGTSGRSDTQYF.